These T cell receptor beta chains were read from a single sample in a study of T cell repertoires in cytomegalovirus infection. These receptors have no known antigen. TCRdb analysed the reads with MiXCR anew, one entry per CDR3 protein. Here the sample spans hundreds of thousands of distinct CDR3 sequences, 33% being singletons. This specimen was cultured PBMCs, taken from culture after CMV antigen stimulation. These receptors all stem from a human donor in good health (CMV status not recorded). Some clones in this sample may be carry-over from other donors' samples. Each CDR3 is given without its conserved first and last residue.

j_call v_call cdr3_aa
TRBJ2-5 TRBV10-3 AISEVAREETQY
TRBJ2-7 TRBV28 ASSRGTSGGNEQY
TRBJ1-6 TRBV5-5 ASSADPLSSPLH
TRBJ1-1 TRBV7-2 ASSNRGGTEAF
TRBJ2-1 TRBV10-3 AISPGTVSNEQF
TRBJ2-5 TRBV7-2 ASSPRGPSGETQY
TRBJ1-2 TRBV7-2 ASSLWAGAGENYGYT
TRBJ2-7 TRBV11-2 ASSGRTSRFSYEQY
TRBJ1-5 TRBV12-3/TRBV12-4 ASSLRARNQPQH
TRBJ1-5 TRBV12-3/TRBV12-4 ASSSQTGINQPQH
TRBJ2-2 TRBV11-2 ASSLQSGLAGVEELF
TRBJ2-4 TRBV12-3/TRBV12-4 ASSSGLAGNIQY
TRBJ2-7 TRBV7-2 ASSLGRTPIS
TRBJ2-1 TRBV9 ASSPRPLAGEQF
TRBJ2-7 TRBV27 ASSLSWTSAYEQY
TRBJ1-2 TRBV14 ASSPFDQMDYGYT
TRBJ1-6 TRBV5-1 ASSHGGGGGAYNSPLH
TRBJ2-1 TRBV28 ASSLAGIRDEQF
TRBJ1-5 TRBV2 ASSDGGPGNQPQH
TRBJ1-4 TRBV5-1 ASQTGTGAYEKLF
TRBJ1-3 TRBV7-2 ASSHPGQGNTIY
TRBJ2-7 TRBV7-2 ASSMGLAGSSWQY
TRBJ1-1 TRBV7-9 ASSLGQGVVNTEAF
TRBJ1-5 TRBV6-1 ASSDHSVRTVELNQPQH
TRBJ2-1 TRBV28 ASCSRGARDNEQF
TRBJ2-1 TRBV27 ASSLPGPEQF
TRBJ2-3 TRBV6-5 ASSYMGGTDTQY
TRBJ2-7 TRBV20-1 SAFHSSYEQY
TRBJ1-5 TRBV11-3 ASSLGHRRPNQPQH
TRBJ2-1 TRBV10-3 AITGTGRYNEQF
TRBJ2-7 TRBV5-6 ASTDVRREHEQY
TRBJ2-1 TRBV19 ASRLRDSHNEQF
TRBJ2-4 TRBV28 ASSSQVFANIQY
TRBJ1-5 TRBV6-7 ASSPPWGLTYDQPQH
TRBJ2-1 TRBV6-6 ASSSRSGRGRNEQF
TRBJ2-5 TRBV12-5 ASGPYGGSEETQY
TRBJ2-5 TRBV7-7 ASSLAVGPQETQY
TRBJ2-3 TRBV11-3 ASSRPGTSGTDTQY
TRBJ2-7 TRBV10-3 AIRGTSGSSYEQY
TRBJ2-5 TRBV7-6 ASSLSGLAGVETQY
TRBJ1-2 TRBV2 ASTWGVSFGNGYT
TRBJ1-1 TRBV12-3/TRBV12-4 ASTEGSTEAF
TRBJ1-1 TRBV7-9 ASSLPGGMNTEAF